The source of this TCR beta chain is a study of blood T cell repertoires in COVID-19. Study background: T cells, B-cell-depleted T cells, or PBMCs provided the cDNA or gDNA that served as material.

The repertoire was sequenced with immunoSEQ multiplex PCR; TCRdb's copy has only in-frame clones and lacks some. The data contain under 200,000 clones, approximately 80% of them seen just once; the ten biggest clones take up under 3.5%. Germline V CDR1 and CDR2: SEHNR, FQNEAQ (reference sequence). V was cut by 5 bases and J by 1 base, with 11 bases left in between. This CDR3 is built from 14 residues. The V call is TRBV7-9, the J call TRBJ1-1; weak D call: TRBD1 (6 bases). Material for sequencing was peripheral blood. The receptor comes from an older woman with acute or convalescent COVID-19. The DNA of the CDR3 is TGTGCCAGCAGCGAAATGACAGGGAACACTGAAGCTTTCTTT. This gives the protein CASSEMTGNTEAFF. Using reference TRBV7-9 and TRBJ1-1 for the parts outside the CDR3, the full variable domain is DTGVSQNPRHKITKRGQNVTFRCDPISEHNRLYWYRQTLGQGPEFLTYFQNEAQLEKSRLLSDRFSAERPKGSFSTLEIQRTEQGDSAMYLCASSEMTGNTEAFFGQGTRLTVV.